The T cell receptor beta chain under discussion was sequenced for a study of T cell repertoires in ileal Crohn's disease. Broader study findings: Every patient over 26.8% clonality showed endoscopic recurrence. High-frequency clones were more common in sorted CD8 than CD4 cells. Postoperative endoscopy occurred within one year, median 6.9 months.

Trimming pared 0 bases from V and 4 bases from J, leaving 17 bases between. Germline-derived CDR1 and CDR2 are SGHRS and YFSETQ. This CDR3 comprises 17 residues. Measured with immunoSEQ multiplex PCR; TCRdb has only the in-frame clones, and not every one. In the table there are tens of thousands of clones, roughly nine tenths of which are singletons. A word on this clone: Its antigen is undetermined.

Time point described: neoterminal ileum biopsy at postoperative endoscopy, about 6 months after surgery. The sequence came from an adult with Crohn's disease. The sample consisted of ileal tissue. J is TRBJ1-3 and V is TRBV5-1; D call uncertain. CDR3 in amino acids: CASSLGGGTSSGNTIYF. The CDR3 DNA reads as TGCGCCAGCAGCTTGGGAGGTGGTACGAGTTCCGGAAACACCATATATTTT.